Detailed here is one T cell receptor beta chain. These data come from a study of tumour-infiltrating T cells in Burkitt lymphoma. Overall study context: Repertoire clonality predicted overall and progression-free survival.

Clones were sequenced by immunoSEQ multiplex PCR, and TCRdb holds only the in-frame ones, with some missing. The sample holds about 14,000 clones, approximately 71% seen once. Deletions cut 0 bases from V and 2 bases from J, with 11 bases between. The CDR3 runs to 15 residues. The germline V gene encodes CDR1 SEHNR and CDR2 FQNEAQ (reference sequence). The sequencing input was tumor tissue. The chain joins TRBV7-9 to TRBJ2-7; D is tentatively TRBD1 or TRBD2 (6 bases each). The receptor comes from a human donor with diffuse large B-cell lymphoma. CDR3 in amino acids: CASSLARGQTYEQYF. CDR3 DNA sequence: TGTGCCAGCAGCTTAGCACGGGGGCAGACCTACGAGCAGTACTTC. The complete variable domain, with remaining parts taken from reference TRBV7-9 and TRBJ2-7, reads DTGVSQNPRHKITKRGQNVTFRCDPISEHNRLYWYRQTLGQGPEFLTYFQNEAQLEKSRLLSDRFSAERPKGSFSTLEIQRTEQGDSAMYLCASSLARGQTYEQYFGPGTRLTVT.